These 3 T cell receptor beta chains came from one sample sequenced in a study of T-cell memory formation after mild COVID-19. MiXCR was run by TCRdb on the 5' RACE reads, yielding one entry per CDR3 protein. This sample yields 470,000 or so distinct CDR3 sequences, of which about 19% are seen a single time; around 8% belongs to the top ten. Sequencing was performed on PBMCs or a T cell subset sorted from them (not recorded which). The origin of the receptors is an adult woman who had mild COVID-19 (a few samples of this study predate the infection). Cell type and time point are not known.

The chain uses TRBV18 and TRBJ2-5; D unresolved. Trimming took 2 bases from V and 7 from J, leaving 8 bases between them. CDR3 length equals 12 residues. Germline assignment: CDR1 KGHSH and CDR2 LQKENI. For the CDR3, the DNA is TGTGCCAGCTCACCAGGGGAAGGGACCCAGTACTTC. This gives the protein CASSPGEGTQYF.

This clonotype was counted between two and nine times. This chain connects TRBV5-1 to TRBJ2-1; 7 bases are shared with TRBD2. CDR1 and CDR2 (germline): SGHRS, YFSETQ. V lost 0 bases, J lost 7 bases, and 10 bases stayed unmatched. The CDR3 spans 16 residues. As DNA, the CDR3 is TGCGCCAGCAGCTTGGTTGGCGGCGGGAGAAGGAATGAGCAGTTCTTC. This codes for CASSLVGGGRRNEQFF. Looking up the rest from reference TRBV5-1 and TRBJ2-1 gives the full variable domain: KAGVTQTPRYLIKTRGQQVTLSCSPISGHRSVSWYQQTPGQGLQFLFEYFSETQRNKGNFPGRFSGRQFSNSRSEMNVSTLELGDSALYLCASSLVGGGRRNEQFFGPGTRLTVL.

This clonotype was counted a single time. This chain links TRBV6-6 with TRBJ2-5; 9 bases are a match to TRBD2. Germline trimming cut 2 bases from V and 5 bases from J; bases unmatched to any gene: 6. CDR3 length: 15 amino acids. Germline CDR1 reads MNHNY; CDR2 reads SVGAGI (reference sequence). The CDR3 DNA follows: TGTGCCAGCAGTTACGTGTCTAGCGGGGTGGAGACCCAGTACTTC. Amino acid sequence: CASSYVSSGVETQYF.